This TCR beta chain was profiled in a study of type 1 and type 2 diabetes patients. Study outcomes and limitations: Some expanded clones seen only in T1D might occur in additional T2D or control samples.

Genomic DNA was the PCR template. Amplification of the beta chain CDR3 used 30 forward and 13 reverse multiplex primers. TCRdb itself ran the multiplex PCR reads through MiXCR, one entry per CDR3 protein. The sample shows about 250,000 distinct CDR3 sequences, approximately 50% of them seen only once. Looked up from germline, CDR1 is SEHNR and CDR2 is FQNEAQ (reference sequence). There are 16 residues in the CDR3. With V trimmed by 3 bases and J by 3 bases, 8 bases remained unmatched. To note about this clonotype: Its specificity is not known.

The specimen was peripheral blood mononuclear cells (PBMCs). This chain joins TRBV7-9 and TRBJ2-5, with 9 nucleotides matching TRBD2. The receptor was isolated from a man younger than 30 with type 2 diabetes. This CDR3 reads CASSLGSSGNKETQYF. The CDR3 coding sequence is TGTGCCAGCAGCTTGGGTTCTAGCGGGAACAAAGAGACCCAGTACTTC.